The present entry profiles one T cell receptor (beta chain) with its context. The germline CDR1 and CDR2 sequences are WSHSY and SAAADI. CDR3 length: 15 residues. The ends were cut back, 0 bases at V and 3 bases at J, with 12 bases in the middle. This sample is drawn from a study of shared clonotypes between healthy human individuals. Assay used: immunoSEQ multiplex PCR; TCRdb lists only in-frame clones, some missing. Among approximately 2,000,000 clones listed, 85% to 95% were seen once. Selected positively for CCR7 and CD45RO-negative, naive CD8 cells excluded terminally differentiated effector memory CD45RA+ cells.

The V and J genes are TRBV10-2 and TRBJ2-7; the D is unclear. Specimen: naive CD8+ T cells from PBMCs. The source of this sequence is a man in his late teens or twenties in good health. Some clones in this sample may be carry-over from other donors' samples. DNA for the CDR3: TGCGCCAGCAGTGAGTCTGGCGGCTATCGCTACGAGCAGTACTTC. Translated: CASSESGGYRYEQYF.